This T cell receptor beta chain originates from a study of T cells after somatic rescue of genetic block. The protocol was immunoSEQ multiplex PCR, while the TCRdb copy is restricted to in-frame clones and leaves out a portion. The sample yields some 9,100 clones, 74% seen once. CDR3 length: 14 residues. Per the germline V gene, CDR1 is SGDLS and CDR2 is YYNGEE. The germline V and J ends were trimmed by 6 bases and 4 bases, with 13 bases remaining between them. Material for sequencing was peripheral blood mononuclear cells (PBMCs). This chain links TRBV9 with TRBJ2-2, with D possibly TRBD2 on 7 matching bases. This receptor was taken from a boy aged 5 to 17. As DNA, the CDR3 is TGTGCCAGCATGCGGGGGCCTTTCACCGGGGAGCTGTTTTTT. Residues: CASMRGPFTGELFF.